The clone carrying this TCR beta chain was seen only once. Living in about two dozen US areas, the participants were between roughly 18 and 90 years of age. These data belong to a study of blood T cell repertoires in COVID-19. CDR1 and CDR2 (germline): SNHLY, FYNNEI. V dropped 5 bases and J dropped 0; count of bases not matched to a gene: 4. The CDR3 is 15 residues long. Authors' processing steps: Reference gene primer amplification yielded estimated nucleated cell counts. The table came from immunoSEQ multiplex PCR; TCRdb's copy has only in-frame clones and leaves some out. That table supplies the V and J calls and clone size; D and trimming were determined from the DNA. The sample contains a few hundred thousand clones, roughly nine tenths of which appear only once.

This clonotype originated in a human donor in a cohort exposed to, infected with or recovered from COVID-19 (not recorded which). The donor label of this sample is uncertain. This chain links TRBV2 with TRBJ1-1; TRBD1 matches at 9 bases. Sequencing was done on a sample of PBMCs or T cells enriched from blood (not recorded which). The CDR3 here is CASSPQGAVNTEAFF. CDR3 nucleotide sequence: TGTGCCAGCAGTCCACAGGGGGCGGTGAACACTGAAGCTTTCTTT.